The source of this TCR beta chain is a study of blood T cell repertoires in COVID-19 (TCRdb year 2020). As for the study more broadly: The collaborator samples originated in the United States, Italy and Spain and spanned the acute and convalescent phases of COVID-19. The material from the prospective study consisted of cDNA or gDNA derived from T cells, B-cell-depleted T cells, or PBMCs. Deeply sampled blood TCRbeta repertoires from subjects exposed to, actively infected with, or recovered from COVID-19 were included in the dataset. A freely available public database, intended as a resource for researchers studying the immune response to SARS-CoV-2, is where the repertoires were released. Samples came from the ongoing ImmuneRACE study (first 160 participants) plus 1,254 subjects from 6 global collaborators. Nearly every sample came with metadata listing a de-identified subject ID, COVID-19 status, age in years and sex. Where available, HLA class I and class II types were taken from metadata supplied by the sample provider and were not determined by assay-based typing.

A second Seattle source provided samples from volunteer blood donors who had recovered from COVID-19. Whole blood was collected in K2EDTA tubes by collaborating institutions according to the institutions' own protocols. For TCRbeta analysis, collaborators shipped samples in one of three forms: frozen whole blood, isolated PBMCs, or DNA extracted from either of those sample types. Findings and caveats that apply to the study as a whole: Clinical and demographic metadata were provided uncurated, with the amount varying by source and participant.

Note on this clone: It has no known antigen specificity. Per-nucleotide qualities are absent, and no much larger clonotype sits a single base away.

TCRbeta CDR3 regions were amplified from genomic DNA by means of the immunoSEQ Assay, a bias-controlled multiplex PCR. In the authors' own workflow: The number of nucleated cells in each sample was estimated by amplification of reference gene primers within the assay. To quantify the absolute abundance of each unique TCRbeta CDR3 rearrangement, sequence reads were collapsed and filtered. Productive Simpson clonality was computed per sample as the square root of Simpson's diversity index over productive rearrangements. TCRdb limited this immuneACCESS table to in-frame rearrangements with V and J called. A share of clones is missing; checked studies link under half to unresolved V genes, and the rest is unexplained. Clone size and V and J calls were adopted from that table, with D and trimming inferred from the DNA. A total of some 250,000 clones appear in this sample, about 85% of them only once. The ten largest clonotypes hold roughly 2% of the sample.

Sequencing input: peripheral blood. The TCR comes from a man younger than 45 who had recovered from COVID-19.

CDR3 protein: CASSPTLLSPEKLFF. Read as DNA, the sequence is TGTGCCAGCAGTCCTACGCTTTTGTCCCCCGAAAAACTGTTTTTT. This chain joins TRBV28 to TRBJ1-4; no D gene call is confident. V was cut back by 5 bases and J by 8 bases, leaving a gap of 18 bases between them. The CDR3 starts with the cysteine, ends with the phenylalanine, and has 15 residues. Left in the record is the CDR3 DNA by itself, 45 bases read in frame from the first base. CDR1 and CDR2, per the germline V gene, are MDHEN and SYDVKM.